This T cell receptor (beta chain) originates from a study of CD8 T cells in Susac syndrome (dated by TCRdb to the late 2010s). About the full investigation: Of the Susac syndrome patients who were sequenced, fewer than ten were in clinical remission while roughly 6 had clinically active disease. At blood withdrawal, Susac syndrome patients were therapy-naive, treated with corticosteroids (with IVIg additionally given to some), or treated with IVIg alone. Repertoire sequencing was used to test whether CD8+ T cell activation and differentiation in Susac syndrome was antigen driven. Study-level results and caveats: The number of individuals in the TCR sequencing and HLA analysis was recognized as being relatively small. No clonal expansion was detected in the CD4+ T cell repertoire of Susac syndrome patients.

Only a few counts were recorded for this clonotype. It has no known antigen specificity. There are no base qualities to consult, and no much larger clone falls within one base. Peripheral blood CD8+ and CD4+ T cells from healthy donors, Susac syndrome patients and multiple sclerosis patients were profiled by high-throughput TCR beta sequencing. Recently defined diagnostic criteria for definite or probable disease were met by the Susac syndrome patients. Bulk CD8+ and CD4+ T cells were purified magnetically by negative isolation, whereas CD8+ TEMRA cells were enriched by FACS. Blood was collected in EDTA tubes and processed within 24 hours, with PBMCs isolated through density gradient centrifugation. PBMCs intended for TCR sequencing were cryopreserved in liquid nitrogen and thawed later in a water bath at 37 degrees C. Purity of sorted or isolated CD4+, CD8+ and CD8+ TEMRA cells was at least 90%.

The germline V gene (reference sequence) sets CDR1 to MNHNY and CDR2 to SVGAGI. V sheds 8 bases and J sheds 2 bases, leaving 16 bases between their ends. From cysteine to phenylalanine, the CDR3 is 15 amino acids long. Here the CDR3 DNA is all that survives: 45 bases in frame from base 1. RNA was extracted using the RNeasy kit, and roughly 0.5 to 1 ug of the RNA was reverse transcribed with random hexamers. The immunoSEQ multiplex PCR assay, which covers 54 Vbeta and 13 Jbeta segments, was used to amplify TCR beta CDR3 regions. Bias from PCR amplification was corrected by using a synthetic template baseline for primer optimization and for computational correction. The authors' pipeline ran thus. Only productive sequences were kept, with reads annotated to V, D and J genes according to IMGT and analyzed in immunoSEQ Analyzer. Clonality was calculated as one minus the Shannon entropy normalized by log2 of the number of productive unique sequences. For each patient and control, public and private clones were evaluated among the 100 most prevalent clones. Clones were defined as Susac-specific if absent from the healthy and MS cohorts, from 1052 published viral clones and from other ImmuneACCESS disease sequences. TCRdb's own reprocessing of the public reads used fastp at Q25 and MiXCR and kept productive beta chains. Duplicate CDR3 protein sequences are folded into a single record with the most common DNA and genes. These V and J calls originate from TCRdb's pipeline instead of the authors' own analysis. The sample table shows 130,000 to 150,000 distinct CDR3 sequences, and approximately 96% are seen once. 0.075% to 0.09% of the sample is held by the ten biggest clonotypes.

This sequence was found in a human donor with Susac syndrome. The sequencing input was CD4+ T cells from PBMCs. The V and J segments used are TRBV6-6 and TRBJ2-1, with a weak D call of TRBD1 (5 bases match). The CDR3 loop reads CASAPVQGAYNEQFF. The nucleotide sequence is TGTGCCAGCGCTCCCGTCCAAGGGGCCTACAATGAGCAGTTCTTC.